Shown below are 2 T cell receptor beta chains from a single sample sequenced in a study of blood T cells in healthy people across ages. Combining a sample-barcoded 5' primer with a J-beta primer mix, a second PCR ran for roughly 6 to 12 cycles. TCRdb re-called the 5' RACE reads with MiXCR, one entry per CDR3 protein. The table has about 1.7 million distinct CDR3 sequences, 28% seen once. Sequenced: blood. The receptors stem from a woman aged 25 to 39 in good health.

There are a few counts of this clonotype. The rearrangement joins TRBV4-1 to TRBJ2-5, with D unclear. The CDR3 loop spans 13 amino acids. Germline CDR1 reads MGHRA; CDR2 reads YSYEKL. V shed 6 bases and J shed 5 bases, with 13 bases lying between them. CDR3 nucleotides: TGCGCCAGCAGTCGAATCACCGGGGAGACCCAGTACTTC. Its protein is CASSRITGETQYF.

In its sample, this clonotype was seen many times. The DNA of the CDR3 is TGCGCCAGCAGCTCCACAGGTGGTGGGGCCAACGTCCTGACTTTC. Translation gives CASSSTGGGANVLTF. The chain links TRBV5-1 to TRBJ2-6, with D possibly being TRBD1 (5 bases). With 3 bases removed from V and 3 bases from J, the gap between germline ends came to 10 bases. From germline, CDR1 is SGHRS and CDR2 YFSETQ. The CDR3 is made up of 15 amino acids. Based on the CDR3 plus reference TRBV5-1 and TRBJ2-6, the full variable domain is KAGVTQTPRYLIKTRGQQVTLSCSPISGHRSVSWYQQTPGQGLQFLFEYFSETQRNKGNFPGRFSGRQFSNSRSEMNVSTLELGDSALYLCASSSTGGGANVLTFGAGSRLTVL.